This T cell receptor beta chain was identified during a study of T-cell memory formation after mild COVID-19. Study overall: TCR clusters were mostly confined to one donor each.

Only a few counts were recorded for this clonotype. What it recognizes is unknown. Sample barcodes and UMIs were carried by the TCR alpha and TCR beta cDNA libraries that 5'RACE generated with constant-segment primers. TCRdb recomputed calls from the 5' RACE reads with MiXCR, one row per CDR3 protein. There are some 130,000 distinct CDR3 sequences in the sample; less than 6.5% occur only once, and 2.2% lies in the top ten. General observations from the study: Second-wave clones peaking on day 37 lacked confirmed SARS-CoV-2 specificity. CD4/CD8 balance characterized clones contracting day 15 to 85, and CD4+ skew characterized later expanders.

Trimming shortened V by 3 bases and J by 6 bases, and 22 bases separated the two germline ends. The CDR3 spans 17 residues. CDR1 and CDR2 from the germline V gene are SGHAT and FQNNGV. The chain employs TRBV11-2 and TRBJ2-3; maybe TRBD2 (6 bases). The clonotype was recovered from an adult woman who had mild COVID-19 (a few samples of this study predate the infection). Cell type and time point are not known. Sample: PBMCs or a T cell subset sorted from them (not recorded which). In DNA, the CDR3 is TGTGCCAGCAGCTTGGCCCCCGGGACTTTCGCCCCCGATACGCAGTATTTT. Residues: CASSLAPGTFAPDTQYF. Complete variable domain (other parts from reference TRBV11-2 and TRBJ2-3): EAGVAQSPRYKIIEKRQSVAFWCNPISGHATLYWYQQILGQGPKLLIQFQNNGVVDDSQLPKDRFSAERLKGVDSTLKIQPAKLEDSAVYLCASSLAPGTFAPDTQYFGPGTRLTVL.